This T cell receptor beta chain is from a study of blood T cells in healthy people across ages (dated by TCRdb to about 2015). Regarding the study in general: In model experiments, roughly one uniquely barcoded TCR beta cDNA molecule per two T cells was captured by template switching. Four age groups were formed from the donors: young (average approximately 15 years), middle-aged (approximately 40), aged (approximately 60) and long-lived (82). Using deep sequencing normalized with unique cDNA molecular identifiers, the study measured how TCR beta repertoire diversity changes with age. For two donors (one aged 18 to 30 and one aged 80 or older), the study analyzed two additional independent replicas of 1 million unique cDNA reads from the same blood draw.

Donors were approximately 42 systemically healthy Caucasian individuals from Russia aged 6 to 90 years. Each donor gave roughly 11 milliliters of peripheral blood, drawn into EDTA-treated Vacutainer tubes. Ficoll-Paque density-gradient centrifugation was used to isolate PBMCs, with at least 6.5 million per sample. Trizol reagent was used to extract total RNA from PBMCs, with at least 5.5 micrograms per sample. The percentages of naive CD45RAhigh/CD27high T cells were determined by flow cytometry on a PBMC aliquot from every donor. From V the trimming removes 6 bases and from J it removes 6 bases, while the gene matches leave 17 bases of the junction unaccounted for. The CDR3 numbers 17 residues from cysteine through phenylalanine. CDR3 DNA only is kept here, 51 bases in frame from base 1. CDR1 and CDR2 were assigned from the germline V gene as MNHEY and SVGEGT. Note on this clonotype: Its recognized antigen is unknown. Base qualities were left out, and no much larger clone turns up one base away.

General findings and caveats noted by the study authors: Because the CMV infection status of the donors was unknown, age-related changes in expanded clonotypes may potentially have been confounded. Observed TCR beta diversity per million T cells fell roughly linearly with age, and a significant reduction was already apparent by age around 40. Bulk unsorted PBMC profiling prevented conclusive comparison of naive and antigen-experienced compartments. Estimates of total diversity from one million sequenced T cells were regarded as lower bounds and underestimates. Observed TCR beta diversity correlated strongly with the percentage of naive T cells measured by flow cytometry. Compared with the aged group, more naive CD4+ T cells, fewer expanded clones and increased TCR diversity were shown by the long-lived group, suggesting age selection.

Libraries came from 5' RACE. Sequencing took place on an Illumina HiSeq 2500. A second roughly 7 to 11 cycle PCR used a sample-barcoded 5' primer and a J-beta primer mix. Each TCR beta cDNA molecule received a unique molecular identifier from a template-switch 5' adaptor carrying 12 random nucleotides. At least 2.5 million CDR3-containing paired-end reads were obtained from each sample. All of the RNA was converted into first-strand cDNA using the Mint cDNA synthesis kit, with a TRBC-specific oligonucleotide serving as the primer. After uracil-DNA glycosylase treatment, a first 18-cycle PCR used universal primers M1SS and BC2_uni_R on all cDNA. The study's own analysis went as follows. For normalization, 1 million high-quality reads were randomly selected from each sample, with every read carrying a distinct molecular identifier. Reads sharing molecular identifiers were discarded rather than binned into consensus sequences. MiTCR, with a Q25 quality threshold and the strictest error-elimination algorithm, was used for CDR3 identification, clonotype clustering and error correction. A nonparametric unseen species model with Euler transformation was used to estimate lower-bound total TCR beta diversity. TCRdb trimmed the raw reads at Q25, called clones with MiXCR and kept productive beta chains. Each CDR3 protein appears once, grouped with its most common genes and DNA. TCRdb's processing, not the study's, gives the V and J calls here. In this sample the table shows 800,000 to 950,000 distinct CDR3 sequences, 25% to 35% of which occur a single time. Of the sample, roughly a tenth falls within the top ten clones.

These data also featured in a second study, about T cells of mothers and their children. As noted in the second study: Nine systemically healthy Caucasian individuals served as donors, namely three mothers together with their six children. cDNA synthesis consumed the entire amount of extracted RNA, loaded at about 1.6 ug RNA in each 15 ul reaction. Sample barcodes and 2-4 random nucleotides were added via the M1S primer in the second PCR. Each mother yielded over 9.5 million TCR beta CDR3 reads and each child roughly 3.1 million reads. Thymic selection similarly shapes TCR recombination output in related and unrelated pairs, with minor effect from inherited differences. Normalized repertoire overlap was always slightly but never significantly higher in related than unrelated mother-child pairs. With a sensitivity of about 100 clones per million clonotypes, no persistent microchimeric T cell clones were detected. The study used deep NGS to compare TCR beta repertoires of mothers and children, seeking features distinguishing related mother-child pairs from unrelated individuals. The mean age was roughly 40 +/- 4 years for the mothers and 11 +/- 4 years for the children. After adapter ligation with NEBNext reagents, the libraries were sequenced on Illumina HiSeq 2000 with 100+100 nt paired-end reads. Mother and child libraries were prepared a month apart and sequenced in separate runs to prevent cross-contamination. Each donor had between about 500,000 and 2,100,000 distinct TCR beta clonotypes identified. Naive TCR beta clonotypes were estimated from low-frequency clonotypes matched to each donor's FACS-determined naive share, without sorting.

This TCR derives from a middle-aged woman in good health. The rearrangement joined TRBV6-2 or TRBV6-3 to TRBJ2-1; 7 bases in between match TRBD2. What was sequenced was blood. CDR3 reads: CASSRPLTGGGVNEQFF. The bases are TGTGCCAGCAGCCGCCCCCTTACTGGCGGGGGAGTCAATGAGCAGTTCTTC.